This TCR beta chain was profiled in a study of PD-L1 blockade in urothelial cancer. V trimming: 6 bases; J trimming: 15 bases; junction bases outside the gene matches: 6. The CDR3 extends over 11 amino acids. Looked up from germline, CDR1 is MNHNY and CDR2 is SVGAGI (reference sequence). Time point denoted: pretreatment peripheral blood. The diagnosis in patients was locally advanced or metastatic urothelial carcinoma. Profiled with immunoSEQ multiplex PCR; TCRdb holds only in-frame clones, not every one. Among 35,000 to 50,000 clones listed, 80% were seen once. The sequence came from a man aged 60 to 69 with urothelial cancer. V is TRBV6-6 and J is TRBJ1-5; 9 nucleotides match TRBD1. This sample comprised PBMCs, obtained around atezolizumab (anti-PD-L1) treatment. The CDR3 reads CASRSDRGGHF. CDR3 nucleotide sequence: TGTGCCAGCAGGTCCGACAGGGGGGGGCATTTT.